The present T cell receptor beta chain was sequenced within a study of blood T cell repertoires in COVID-19. The protocol was immunoSEQ multiplex PCR, while the TCRdb copy is restricted to in-frame clones and leaves out a portion. The sample shows about 130,000 clones, around four fifths of them seen only once. Individuals drawn from approximately 26 US areas were about 18 to 95 years old. Cohort placement rested on clinical history that participants reported themselves. The V segment lost 4 bases and the J segment 2 bases; nucleotides outside the gene matches: 9. This CDR3 contains 16 residues. CDR1 and CDR2 from the germline V gene are MNHEY and SMNVEV (reference sequence).

J is TRBJ2-5 and V is TRBV27; TRBD1 matches 8 bases. The sample was PBMCs or T cells enriched from blood (not recorded which). This clonotype was sampled from a man aged 25 to 40 who had recovered from COVID-19. The CDR3 DNA follows: TGTGCCAGCAGTTCCGGACAGGGTGGAGGGCAAGAGACCCAGTACTTC. It codes for CASSSGQGGGQETQYF.